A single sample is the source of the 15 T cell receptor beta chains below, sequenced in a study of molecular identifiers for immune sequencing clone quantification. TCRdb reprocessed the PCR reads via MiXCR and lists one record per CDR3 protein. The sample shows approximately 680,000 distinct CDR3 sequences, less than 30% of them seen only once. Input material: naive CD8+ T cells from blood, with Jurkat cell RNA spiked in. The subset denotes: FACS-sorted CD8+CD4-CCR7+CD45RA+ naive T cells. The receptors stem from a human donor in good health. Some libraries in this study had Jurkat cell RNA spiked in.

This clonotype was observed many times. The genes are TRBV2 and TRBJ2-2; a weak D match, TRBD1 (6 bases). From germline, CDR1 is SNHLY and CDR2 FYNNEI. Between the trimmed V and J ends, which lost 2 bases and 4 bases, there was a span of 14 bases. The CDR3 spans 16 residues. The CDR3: CASSEWDTGPTGELFF. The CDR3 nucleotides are TGTGCCAGCAGTGAATGGGACACGGGACCCACCGGGGAGCTGTTTTTT.

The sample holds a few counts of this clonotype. The CDR3 DNA is TGTGCCAGCAGTTCGAGCGGTTCCACTGAAGCTTTCTTT. It yields the protein CASSSSGSTEAFF. The chain couples TRBV12-3 or TRBV12-4 to TRBJ1-1; no firm D call. This CDR3 is 13 amino acids long. V lost 4 bases to trimming and J lost 4 bases, with 10 bases between them.

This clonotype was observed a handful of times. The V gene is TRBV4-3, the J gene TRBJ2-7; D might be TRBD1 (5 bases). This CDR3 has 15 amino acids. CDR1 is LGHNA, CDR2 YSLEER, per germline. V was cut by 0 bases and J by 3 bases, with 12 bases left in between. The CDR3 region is CASSQEETEDYEQYF. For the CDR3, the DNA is TGCGCCAGCAGCCAAGAGGAGACAGAGGACTACGAGCAGTACTTC.

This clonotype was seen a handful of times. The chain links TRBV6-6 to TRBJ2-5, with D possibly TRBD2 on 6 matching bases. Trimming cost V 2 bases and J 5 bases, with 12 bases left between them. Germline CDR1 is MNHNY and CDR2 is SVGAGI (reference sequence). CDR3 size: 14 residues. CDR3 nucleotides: TGTGCCAGCAGTTACGAGCCTAGCGAGGAGACCCAGTACTTC. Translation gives CASSYEPSEETQYF.

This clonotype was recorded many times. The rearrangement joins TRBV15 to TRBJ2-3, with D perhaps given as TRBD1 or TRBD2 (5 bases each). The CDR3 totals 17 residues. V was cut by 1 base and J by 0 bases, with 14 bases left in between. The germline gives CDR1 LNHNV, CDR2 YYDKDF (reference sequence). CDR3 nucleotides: TGTGCCACCAGCAGAGTACTAGGACACCCAAGCACAGATACGCAGTATTTT. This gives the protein CATSRVLGHPSTDTQYF.

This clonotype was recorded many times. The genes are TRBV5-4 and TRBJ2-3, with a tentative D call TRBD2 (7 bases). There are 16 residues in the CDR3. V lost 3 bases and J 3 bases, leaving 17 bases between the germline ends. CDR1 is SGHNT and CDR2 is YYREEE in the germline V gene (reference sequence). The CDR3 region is CASSSIEGGWTDTQYF. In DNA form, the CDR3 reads TGTGCCAGCAGCTCCATCGAGGGGGGGTGGACAGATACGCAGTATTTT.

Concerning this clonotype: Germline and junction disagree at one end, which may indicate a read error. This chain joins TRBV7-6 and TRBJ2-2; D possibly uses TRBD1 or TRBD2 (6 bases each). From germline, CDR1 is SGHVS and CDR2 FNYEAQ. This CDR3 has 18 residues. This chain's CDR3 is CASSIIERGESDTGEPFF. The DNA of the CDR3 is TGTGCCAGCAGCATCATAGAGAGGGGGGAGAGTGACACCGGGGAGCCGTTTTTT.

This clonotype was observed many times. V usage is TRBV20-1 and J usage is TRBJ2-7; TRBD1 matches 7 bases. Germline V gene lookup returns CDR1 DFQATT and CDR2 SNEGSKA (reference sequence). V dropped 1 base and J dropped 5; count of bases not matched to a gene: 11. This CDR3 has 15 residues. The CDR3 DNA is TGCAGTGCTAGAGCCGGACAGGACCTTGGTCACGAGCAGTACTTC. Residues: CSARAGQDLGHEQYF.

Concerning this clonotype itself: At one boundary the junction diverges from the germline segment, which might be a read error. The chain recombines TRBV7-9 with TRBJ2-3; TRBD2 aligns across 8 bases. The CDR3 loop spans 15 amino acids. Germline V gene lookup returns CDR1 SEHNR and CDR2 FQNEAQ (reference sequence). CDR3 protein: CASSYLAGGTDAQYF. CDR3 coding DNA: TGTGCCAGCAGCTACCTAGCGGGTGGTACAGATGCGCAGTATTTT.

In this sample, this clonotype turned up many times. The CDR3 bases are TGTGCCAGCAGTTACTCTCCCCAAGAGGGCTATGGCTACACCTTC. Protein product: CASSYSPQEGYGYTF. The genes are TRBV6-5 and TRBJ1-2; D is undetermined. Germline loops: CDR1 MNHEY, CDR2 SVGAGI. The CDR3 spans 15 residues. Trimming stripped 0 bases from V and 4 bases from J, with 12 bases between.

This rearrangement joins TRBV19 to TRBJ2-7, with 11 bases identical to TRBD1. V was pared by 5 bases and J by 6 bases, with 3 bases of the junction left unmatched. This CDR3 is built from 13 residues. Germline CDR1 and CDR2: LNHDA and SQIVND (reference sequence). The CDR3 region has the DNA TGTGCCAGTAGTGTGGGGACAGGGGGCGAGCAGTACTTC. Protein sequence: CASSVGTGGEQYF.

In DNA form, the CDR3 reads TGTGCCAGTAGTATAGGGGTCGCCAGGGGCAATCAGCCCCAGCATTTT. Its protein is CASSIGVARGNQPQHF. This chain joins TRBV19 and TRBJ1-5; D perhaps matches TRBD1 (5 bases). Germline V CDR1 and CDR2: LNHDA, SQIVND (reference sequence). This CDR3 is 16 amino acids long. The V and J ends lost 1 base and 2 bases respectively, with 12 bases between them. Filled out from reference TRBV19 and TRBJ1-5, the complete variable domain reads DGGITQSPKYLFRKEGQNVTLSCEQNLNHDAMYWYRQDPGQGLRLIYYSQIVNDFQKGDIAEGYSVSREKKESFPLTVTSAQKNPTAFYLCASSIGVARGNQPQHFGDGTRLSIL.

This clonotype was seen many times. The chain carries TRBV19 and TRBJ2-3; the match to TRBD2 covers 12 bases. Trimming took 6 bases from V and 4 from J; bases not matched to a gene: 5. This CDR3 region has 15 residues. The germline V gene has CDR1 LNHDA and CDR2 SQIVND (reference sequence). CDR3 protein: CASRATSGSADTQYF. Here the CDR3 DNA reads TGTGCCAGTAGAGCGACTAGCGGGAGCGCAGATACGCAGTATTTT.

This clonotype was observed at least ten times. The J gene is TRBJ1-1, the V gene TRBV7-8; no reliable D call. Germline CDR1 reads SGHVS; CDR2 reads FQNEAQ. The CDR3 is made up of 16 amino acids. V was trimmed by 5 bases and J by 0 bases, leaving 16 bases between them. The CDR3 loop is CASSLGQVPMNTEAFF. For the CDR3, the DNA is TGTGCCAGCAGCCTAGGGCAGGTCCCAATGAACACTGAAGCTTTCTTT.

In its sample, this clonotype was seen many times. CDR3 nucleotide sequence: TGTGCCTGGAATGTCGGGACAGGAGGGCGAAAACTGTTTTTT. It is translated as CAWNVGTGGRKLFF. The gene calls are TRBV30 and TRBJ1-4, with 8 bases matching TRBD1. V shed 4 bases and J 10 bases; nucleotides not matched to a gene: 11. The CDR3 spans 14 residues. CDR1 GTSNPN and CDR2 SVGIG come from the germline V gene (reference sequence).